A selection of T cell receptor beta chains follows, all from one sample in a study of OX40 agonist ivuxolimab in advanced cancers. TCRdb keeps only in-frame clones here, not all; method: immunoSEQ multiplex PCR. The sample records roughly 26,000 clones, approximately 89% being singletons. Material: CD4+ or CD8+ T cells sorted from blood, obtained in a trial of the OX40 agonist ivuxolimab. These receptors originate from an adult with an advanced solid tumor such as melanoma, head and neck, liver or kidney cancer. The CDR3 runs from the conserved cysteine through the conserved F or W. The order of the fields is D gene, V gene, clone size, J gene, CDR3 DNA, CDR3 protein. D genes are given only for firm matches. Part of the rows lack a size; the others show once, few, many or a class for expanded clones.

NA	TRBV2	NA	TRBJ2-3	TGTGCCAGCAGTGAACCCGGGTCCCTCACAGATACGCAGTATTTT	CASSEPGSLTDTQYF
NA	TRBV7-9	NA	TRBJ2-3	TGTGCCAGCAGCTTACGAAGGGAGGCAGATACGCAGTATTTT	CASSLRREADTQYF
TRBD1	TRBV6-5	NA	TRBJ2-1	TGTGCCAGCAGGGGGACAGGGGCTAACAATGAGCAGTTCTTC	CASRGTGANNEQFF
TRBD2	TRBV18	NA	TRBJ2-7	TGTGCCAGCTCACCGCCTAGCGGGGCAGACTACGAGCAGTACTTC	CASSPPSGADYEQYF
TRBD2	TRBV7-9	NA	TRBJ2-5	TGTGCCAGCAGCTTTGGCGGGGGTGAGACCCAGTACTTC	CASSFGGGETQYF
TRBD1	TRBV7-2	NA	TRBJ2-6	TGTGCCACACATCCAGGGGGCTCTGGGGCCAACGTCCTGACTTTC	CATHPGGSGANVLTF
NA	TRBV15	NA	TRBJ2-1	TGTGCCACCAGCAGAGAGACGGCTGGGCAGTTCTTC	CATSRETAGQFF
NA	TRBV11-2	NA	TRBJ2-7	TGTGCCAGCAGCAAACAGGGATACGAGCAGTACTTC	CASSKQGYEQYF
NA	TRBV10-3	NA	TRBJ1-5	TGTGCCATCAGTCGACAGAGCAATCAGCCCCAGCATTTT	CAISRQSNQPQHF
NA	TRBV6-5	once	TRBJ1-2	TGTGCCAGCAGTTACACAGGGAAGGGAGGGTCGGGCTACACCTTC	CASSYTGKGGSGYTF
TRBD1	TRBV9	NA	TRBJ2-5	TGTGCCAGCAGCGGGACAGGCACACAAGAGACCCAGTACTTC	CASSGTGTQETQYF